The 5 T cell receptor beta chains below come from one sample, sequenced in a study of B cell selection in AIRE deficiency (dated by TCRdb to the late 2010s). For sorting, conventional CD4 T cells were defined as CD4+CD127+ cells. Library creation used the immunoSEQ multiplex PCR assay. In its TCRdb copy, this immuneACCESS table keeps in-frame sequences only and misses some clones. Where compared with another copy, unresolved V genes explain less than half of these, and the others have no known cause. The table for this sample lists tens of thousands of clones; 95% to 98% of them were counted only once. The top ten clonotypes cover roughly 0.18% of the sample. Sequenced sample: conventional CD4+ T cells sorted from PBMCs. The receptor source for this set is a human donor with AIRE deficiency.

The chain has TRBV19 and TRBJ2-5; TRBD1 matches at 7 bases. The germline CDR1 and CDR2 sequences are LNHDA and SQIVND (reference sequence). The CDR3 spans 15 residues. V dropped 6 bases and J dropped 0; count of bases not matched to a gene: 7. The CDR3 here is CASSMGQPYQETQYF. CDR3 nucleotides: TGTGCCAGTAGCATGGGACAGCCGTACCAAGAGACCCAGTACTTC.

In its sample, this clone was seen once. The chain uses TRBV6-5 and TRBJ1-2; 7 nucleotides line up with TRBD1. The V gene end was trimmed by 6 bases and the J gene end by 4 bases; junction bases not matched to a gene: 5. The germline gives CDR1 MNHEY, CDR2 SVGAGI. The CDR3 spans 13 residues. DNA of the CDR3: TGTGCCAGCAGCGAAGGGGGCTTCTATGGCTACACCTTC. Protein: CASSEGGFYGYTF.

The rearrangement joins TRBV4-2 to TRBJ1-4, with 10 bases aligning to TRBD1. Germline CDR1 and CDR2: LGHNA and YNFKEQ. The CDR3 length is 15 residues. J was trimmed by 8 bases and V by 4 bases; bases with no gene match: 7. As DNA, the CDR3 is TGTGCCAGCAGCCTAGGGACAGGGGTCAACGAAAAACTGTTTTTT. Amino acid sequence: CASSLGTGVNEKLFF.

This sequence joins TRBV9 and TRBJ2-7; D is perhaps TRBD1 or TRBD2 (6 bases each). V was pared by 0 bases and J by 2 bases, with 15 bases between. CDR1 SGDLS and CDR2 YYNGEE come from the germline V gene. CDR3 length: 16 amino acids. CDR3 sequence (DNA): TGTGCCAGCAGCGTAGAGGGGGGCCGCGGTGCCTACGAGCAGTACTTC. Its protein product is CASSVEGGRGAYEQYF.

Comment on this clone: The junction departs from germline at one end; a sequencing error may be responsible. The chain uses TRBV20-1 and TRBJ1-4, with D perhaps TRBD1 (6 bases). The V gene's germline CDR1 is DFQATT and CDR2 SNEGSKA (reference sequence). The CDR3 loop spans 11 amino acids. The CDR3 bases are TGTCAGGGGACCCGGGGTGAAAAACTGTTTTTT. This sequence encodes CQGTRGEKLFF.